This TCR beta chain was documented in a study of T cells in localized non-small cell lung cancer. Notes on the study in general: The highest T cell clonality was in uninvolved adjacent lung, above tumor.

The assay was immunoSEQ multiplex PCR, and TCRdb's table has in-frame clones only and misses some. The table includes some 41,000 clones, approximately 83% detected once. Points on this clone: The antigen is undetermined.

CDR3 length equals 16 residues. Per the germline V gene, CDR1 is SGHDT and CDR2 is YYEEEE. Unmatched junction bases numbered 11, after V lost 1 base and J lost 8 bases. The V and J genes are TRBV5-6 and TRBJ1-3, with TRBD1 matching 8 bases. The clonotype comes from a man aged 35 to 69 with stage II lung adenocarcinoma. Source: PBMCs, taken before any cancer treatment. The CDR3 here is CASSLQGAWVGYTIYF. CDR3 DNA sequence: TGTGCCAGCAGCTTGCAGGGGGCCTGGGTCGGGTACACCATATATTTT.